The clone carrying this T cell receptor (beta chain) was observed many times. The record originates from a study of CD8+CD57+ T cells in acquired aplastic anemia. CD8+CD57+ cell expansion, shown by flow cytometry, had occurred in the patients selected for sequencing. According to the study, genomic DNA was the template for TCR beta VDJ and CDR3 profiling. Each CDR3 protein gets one entry after TCRdb re-called the reads with MiXCR. This table has some 170,000 distinct CDR3 sequences, 63% appearing once. The CDR3 sequence is 13 residues long. Germline values: CDR1 KGHDR, CDR2 SFDVKD. Trimming pared 3 bases from V and 4 bases from J, leaving 8 bases between.

The TCR was taken from a human donor with aplastic anemia. The sample taken for sequencing was sorted CD4+, CD8+, or CD8+CD57+ T cells (not recorded which) from PBMCs. The chain employs TRBV24-1 and TRBJ1-1, with D possibly being TRBD1 (5 bases). CDR3 bases: TGTGCCACCAGTGATAGGGGCTCCACTGAAGCTTTCTTT. Its translation is CATSDRGSTEAFF.